A single T cell receptor (beta chain) is shown here with its context. Antigen specificity is unknown. This record belongs to a study of response to subunit inactivated influenza vaccine. The study's findings and limits: Authors proposed each seasonal influenza vaccination draws in few new T cells.

TCRdb reprocessed the RT-PCR reads via MiXCR and lists one record per CDR3 protein. The data contain fewer than 250,000 distinct CDR3 sequences, roughly an eighth of them singletons. CDR1 is LGHNA and CDR2 is YNFKEQ in the germline V gene. This CDR3 region has 16 residues. J gave up 5 bases and V 4 bases, and 10 bases lay outside the gene matches. The TCR originated in a man aged 50-59 years who received an inactivated influenza vaccine. The chain links TRBV4-2 to TRBJ2-7; 11 nucleotides align to TRBD2. The sequenced sample was CD8+ T cells sorted from PBMCs, obtained more than 4 days after vaccination. This CDR3 is CASSLAETSGANEQYF. The DNA of the CDR3 is TGTGCCAGCAGCCTGGCAGAGACTAGCGGGGCCAACGAGCAGTACTTC.